The 27 T cell receptor beta chains in this list originate from one sample, sequenced in a study of cytomegalovirus exposure and HLA in healthy donors. Primers: 60 Vbeta forward and 13 Jbeta reverse. Clones were read by immunoSEQ multiplex PCR, and TCRdb kept only the in-frame ones, dropping some. The table shows 110,000 to 150,000 clones, with around 86% occurring only once. What was sequenced was PBMCs. All receptors derive from a female donor in good health and CMV-seronegative.

The chain combines TRBV6-5 with TRBJ2-5, with 7 positions matching TRBD2. The CDR3 loop spans 13 amino acids. V was clipped by 7 bases and J by 5 bases; unmatched bases: 7. The germline CDR1 and CDR2 sequences are MNHEY and SVGAGI. CDR3 nucleotides: TGTGCCAGCAAGGGAGGGCGGGAGGAGACCCAGTACTTC. This sequence encodes CASKGGREETQYF.

The sample holds a few counts of this clone. V and J are TRBV11-3 and TRBJ1-1; no firm D call. The V end lost 1 base, the J end lost 2 bases, and 8 bases lay between the germline ends. Per germline, CDR1 SGHNT and CDR2 YENEEA. This CDR3 is 14 amino acids long. The CDR3 sequence is CASSLAGHNTEAFF. The CDR3 DNA sequence: TGTGCCAGCAGCTTAGCAGGTCACAACACTGAAGCTTTCTTT.

The chain links TRBV6-5 to TRBJ1-2; TRBD1 matches at 7 bases. V dropped 1 base and J dropped 5; count of bases not matched to a gene: 7. CDR3 length equals 15 residues. CDR1 and CDR2 (germline): MNHEY, SVGAGI. The CDR3 bases are TGTGCCAGCAGTTACTTTGAAGGGGGCGGTTATGGCTACACCTTC. Translated, it gives CASSYFEGGGYGYTF.

This clone was counted only a few times. The chain is built from TRBV5-5 and TRBJ1-4; D perhaps matches TRBD1 (6 bases). CDR3 length: 15 amino acids. V lost 3 bases and J 5 bases, leaving 14 bases between the germline ends. Per the germline V gene, CDR1 is SGHKS and CDR2 is YYEKEE (reference sequence). Here the CDR3 DNA reads TGTGCCAGCAGCTCCCGGACAGACCTGAATGAAAAACTGTTTTTT. Residues: CASSSRTDLNEKLFF. The variable domain in full, completed from reference TRBV5-5 and TRBJ1-4, reads DAGVTQSPTHLIKTRGQQVTLRCSPISGHKSVSWYQQVLGQGPQFIFQYYEKEERGRGNFPDRFSARQFPNYSSELNVNALLLGDSALYLCASSSRTDLNEKLFFGSGTQLSVL.

The V call is TRBV27, the J call TRBJ2-1, with 8 bases matching TRBD2. Losses at the gene ends were 6 bases for V and 8 bases for J; bases not matched to a gene: 9. CDR3 size: 14 residues. CDR1 and CDR2 (germline): MNHEY, SMNVEV (reference sequence). This chain's CDR3 is CASRWTGGPDEQFF. The CDR3 DNA sequence: TGTGCCAGCAGATGGACGGGAGGGCCCGATGAGCAGTTCTTC.

This rearrangement joins TRBV2 to TRBJ2-7; 10 bases align to TRBD1. This CDR3 comprises 15 residues. Germline V CDR1 and CDR2: SNHLY, FYNNEI. The J segment lost 2 bases and the V segment lost 3 bases, leaving 4 bases of the junction unmatched. CDR3 DNA sequence: TGTGCCAGCAGTGATGGACAGGGGGACACCTACGAGCAGTACTTC. This codes for CASSDGQGDTYEQYF.

This clone appeared a few times. This chain links TRBV6-5 with TRBJ1-5; D perhaps matches TRBD1 (6 bases). Deletions cut 5 bases from V and 5 bases from J, with 13 bases between. The CDR3 covers 14 residues. Per germline, CDR1 MNHEY and CDR2 SVGAGI. The CDR3, as DNA: TGTGCCAGCAGTCGGGACACTCAACATCAGCCCCAGCATTTT. Residues: CASSRDTQHQPQHF.

The V call is TRBV6-1, the J call TRBJ1-2; a possible D gene is TRBD1 (6 bases). The germline CDR1 and CDR2 sequences are MNHNS and SASEGT. Trimming stripped 8 bases from V and 7 bases from J, with 17 bases between. CDR3 length equals 13 residues. The CDR3 spells CASSRDTIVGYTF. DNA of the CDR3: TGTGCCAGCTCCCGGGACACCATCGTTGGCTACACCTTC.

The chain recombines TRBV11-1 with TRBJ2-7; 8 bases are a match to TRBD1. Unmatched junction bases numbered 1, after V lost 1 base and J lost 2 bases. The CDR3 has 14 amino acids. The V gene's germline CDR1 is SGHAT and CDR2 FQDESV (reference sequence). CDR3 nucleotides: TGTGCCAGCAGCTTAGACAGGGGGACCTACGAGCAGTACTTC. It specifies CASSLDRGTYEQYF.

Comments on this clone: Sequence at one end of the junction differs from germline and may be a read error. The chain links TRBV7-7 to TRBJ2-3; 12 bases fit TRBD2. The germline V gene has CDR1 SSHAT and CDR2 FNYEAQ (reference sequence). The length of the CDR3 is 15 residues. This CDR3 is CASSPLAGGYDTQYF. CDR3 DNA sequence: TGTGCTAGCAGCCCACTAGCGGGAGGTTATGATACGCAGTATTTT.

This chain uses TRBV28 with TRBJ2-5; D perhaps matches TRBD1 (6 bases). Germline values: CDR1 MDHEN, CDR2 SYDVKM. The CDR3 is 15 residues long. With 6 bases removed from V and 2 bases from J, the gap between germline ends came to 16 bases. CDR3 nucleotide sequence: TGTGCCAGCAGGCTGGACAGTCCCGTTCAAGAGACCCAGTACTTC. This encodes CASRLDSPVQETQYF.

This clone appeared a few times. CDR3: CSVEAGGSSSYEQYF. In nucleotides, the CDR3 is TGCAGCGTTGAGGCAGGGGGGTCCAGCTCCTACGAGCAGTACTTC. The chain is built from TRBV29-1 and TRBJ2-7; a weak D match, TRBD1 (7 bases). Germline V gene lookup returns CDR1 SQVTM and CDR2 ANQGSEA. CDR3 length: 15 residues. V lost 3 bases and J 0 bases, leaving 15 bases between the germline ends.

V is TRBV27 and J is TRBJ2-1; 10 nucleotides align to TRBD2. CDR3 length equals 15 residues. With 5 bases clipped from V and 10 bases from J, the junction kept 11 bases outside the gene matches. In germline, CDR1 is MNHEY, CDR2 SMNVEV (reference sequence). CDR3 DNA sequence: TGTGCCAGCAGTCCAGAAATAGCGGGAGGAATCGAGCAGTTCTTC. Translated, it gives CASSPEIAGGIEQFF.

The V gene is TRBV5-1, the J gene TRBJ2-7; TRBD2 agrees at 8 bases. The length of the CDR3 is 16 residues. Germline V CDR1 and CDR2: SGHRS, YFSETQ. With 0 bases clipped from V and 3 bases from J, the junction kept 8 bases outside the gene matches. The CDR3 region has the DNA TGCGCCAGCAGCTTGGCAACTAGCGGACTATTCTACGAGCAGTACTTC. As protein: CASSLATSGLFYEQYF.

The table lists this clone with a count of one. J is TRBJ2-7 and V is TRBV6-5, with D perhaps TRBD1 (6 bases). The CDR3 loop spans 15 amino acids. Germline CDR1 is MNHEY and CDR2 is SVGAGI. V gave up 0 bases and J gave up 2 bases, with 11 bases separating them. DNA of the CDR3: TGTGCCAGCAGTTACTCGGACAGCCCTCCCTACGAGCAGTACTTC. Amino acid sequence: CASSYSDSPPYEQYF.

The CDR3 is CATKTAGDETQYF. The DNA of the CDR3 is TGTGCCACCAAAACAGCGGGAGACGAGACCCAGTACTTC. The chain is built from TRBV15 and TRBJ2-5, with TRBD2 identical over 8 bases. The CDR3 runs 13 residues. Germline-derived CDR1 and CDR2 are LNHNV and YYDKDF (reference sequence). V was pared by 7 bases and J by 5 bases, with 6 bases of the junction left unmatched.

J is TRBJ2-7 and V is TRBV29-1, with 10 bases that match TRBD2. The CDR3 consists of 15 residues. Germline CDR1 reads SQVTM; CDR2 reads ANQGSEA. V gave up 6 bases and J gave up 3 bases; unmatched junction bases: 11. CDR3 sequence reads: CSVWVSASGSYEQYF. CDR3 DNA: TGCAGCGTATGGGTTTCGGCTAGCGGGAGCTACGAGCAGTACTTC.

The chain couples TRBV15 to TRBJ1-1; the D is unclear. The CDR3 has 15 amino acids. V was pared by 0 bases and J by 1 base, with 9 bases between. Germline lookup yields CDR1 LNHNV and CDR2 YYDKDF (reference sequence). CDR3 residues: CATSRDPGRNTEAFF. The CDR3 bases are TGTGCCACCAGCAGAGATCCTGGCAGGAACACTGAAGCTTTCTTT.

The rearrangement uses TRBV11-2 and TRBJ1-1; 7 nucleotides agree with TRBD1. Germline V gene sequence: CDR1 SGHAT, CDR2 FQNNGV. J gave up 8 bases and V 4 bases, and 4 bases lay outside the gene matches. This CDR3 comprises 12 residues. CDR3 DNA sequence: TGTGCCAGCAGCTACCGGACAGGAGAAGCTTTCTTT. It yields the protein CASSYRTGEAFF.

The CDR3 DNA reads as TGTGCCAGCAGCCCTCCGACAGGATATGGCTACACCTTC. Its translation is CASSPPTGYGYTF. This chain uses TRBV5-6 with TRBJ1-2; D is possibly TRBD1 (6 bases). Germline V gene lookup returns CDR1 SGHDT and CDR2 YYEEEE. This CDR3 comprises 13 residues. Between the trimmed V and J ends, which lost 4 bases and 5 bases, there was a span of 12 bases.

The rearrangement links TRBV19 to TRBJ2-7; 11 bases fit TRBD2. V shed 3 bases, J shed 0 bases, and the junction held 7 bases outside the gene matches. Germline V gene sequence: CDR1 LNHDA, CDR2 SQIVND (reference sequence). The CDR3 sequence is 17 residues long. Here the CDR3 reads CASSISPGLAVSYEQYF. In nucleotides, the CDR3 is TGTGCCAGTAGTATCTCCCCGGGACTAGCGGTCTCCTACGAGCAGTACTTC.

CDR3 sequence reads: CASSLSVERKNTEAFF. In nucleotides, the CDR3 is TGTGCCAGCAGTTTATCGGTCGAGAGGAAGAACACTGAAGCTTTCTTT. The chain links TRBV28 to TRBJ1-1, with D hard to call. The CDR3 totals 16 residues. Trimming took off 1 base at V and 1 base at J, with 13 bases between the two ends. Per the germline V gene, CDR1 is MDHEN and CDR2 is SYDVKM.

This chain uses TRBV6-6 with TRBJ1-2; TRBD1 aligns across 8 bases. CDR1 is MNHNY and CDR2 is SVGAGI in the germline V gene (reference sequence). This CDR3 region has 14 residues. Unmatched junction bases numbered 6, after V lost 6 bases and J lost 3 bases. The CDR3 bases are TGTGCCAGCAGAGAGGACAGGGTGGACTATGGCTACACCTTC. It encodes CASREDRVDYGYTF.

The chain joins TRBV2 to TRBJ1-4; D gene unclear. The CDR3 sequence is 14 residues long. V was pared by 6 bases and J by 4 bases, with 12 bases between. Per germline, CDR1 SNHLY and CDR2 FYNNEI. The CDR3 DNA reads as TGTGCCAGCAGCTCCCGGGGAAATAATGAAAAACTGTTTTTT. Amino acids: CASSSRGNNEKLFF.

The V and J genes are TRBV5-1 and TRBJ1-5; D unresolved. Germline CDR1 reads SGHRS; CDR2 reads YFSETQ. The CDR3 covers 15 residues. V was shortened by 0 bases and J by 5 bases, with 12 bases between the two germline ends. In nucleotides, the CDR3 is TGCGCCAGCAGCTTGGGGCCCGGGAAGGATCAGCCCCAGCATTTT. As protein: CASSLGPGKDQPQHF.

This sequence joins TRBV29-1 and TRBJ1-4; 8 bases are a match to TRBD1. V shed 7 bases and J 4 bases; nucleotides not matched to a gene: 11. The V gene's germline CDR1 is SQVTM and CDR2 ANQGSEA. This CDR3 is built from 15 residues. CDR3 protein: CSARQGNSDNEKLFF. The DNA for the CDR3 is TGCAGCGCGAGACAGGGGAATTCTGATAATGAAAAACTGTTTTTT.

J is TRBJ1-1 and V is TRBV4-1; unclear D gene. This CDR3 is built from 16 residues. Trimming left V 4 bases short and J 7 bases short, with 22 bases between. Germline V gives CDR1 MGHRA, CDR2 YSYEKL. The DNA of the CDR3 is TGCGCCAGCAGCCCCTATCGGGGATCACTAGCCAATGAAGCTTTCTTT. Translating gives CASSPYRGSLANEAFF.